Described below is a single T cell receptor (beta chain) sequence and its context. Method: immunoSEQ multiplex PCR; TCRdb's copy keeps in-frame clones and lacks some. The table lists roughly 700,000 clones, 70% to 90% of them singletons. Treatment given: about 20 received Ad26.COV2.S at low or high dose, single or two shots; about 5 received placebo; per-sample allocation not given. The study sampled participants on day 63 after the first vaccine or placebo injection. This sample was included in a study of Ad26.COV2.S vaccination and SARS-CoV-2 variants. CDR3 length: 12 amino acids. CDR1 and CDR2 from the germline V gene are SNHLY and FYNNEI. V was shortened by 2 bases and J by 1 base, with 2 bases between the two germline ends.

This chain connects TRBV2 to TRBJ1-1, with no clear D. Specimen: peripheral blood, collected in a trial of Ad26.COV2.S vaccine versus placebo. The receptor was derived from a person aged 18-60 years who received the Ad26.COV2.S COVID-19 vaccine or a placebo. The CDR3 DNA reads TGTGCCAGCAGTGAAAGGAACACTGAAGCTTTCTTT. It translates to CASSERNTEAFF.